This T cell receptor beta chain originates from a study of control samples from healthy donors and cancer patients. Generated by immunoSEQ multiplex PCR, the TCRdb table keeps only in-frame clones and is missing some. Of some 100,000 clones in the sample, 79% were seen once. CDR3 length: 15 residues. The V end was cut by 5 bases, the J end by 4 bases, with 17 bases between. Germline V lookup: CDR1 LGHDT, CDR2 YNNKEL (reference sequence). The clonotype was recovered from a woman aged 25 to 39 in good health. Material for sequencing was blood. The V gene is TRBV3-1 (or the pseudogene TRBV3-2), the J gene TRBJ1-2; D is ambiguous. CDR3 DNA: TGTGCCAGCAGCTCTAGCGGGCAGTCCCTCTATGGCTACACCTTC. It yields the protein CASSSSGQSLYGYTF.